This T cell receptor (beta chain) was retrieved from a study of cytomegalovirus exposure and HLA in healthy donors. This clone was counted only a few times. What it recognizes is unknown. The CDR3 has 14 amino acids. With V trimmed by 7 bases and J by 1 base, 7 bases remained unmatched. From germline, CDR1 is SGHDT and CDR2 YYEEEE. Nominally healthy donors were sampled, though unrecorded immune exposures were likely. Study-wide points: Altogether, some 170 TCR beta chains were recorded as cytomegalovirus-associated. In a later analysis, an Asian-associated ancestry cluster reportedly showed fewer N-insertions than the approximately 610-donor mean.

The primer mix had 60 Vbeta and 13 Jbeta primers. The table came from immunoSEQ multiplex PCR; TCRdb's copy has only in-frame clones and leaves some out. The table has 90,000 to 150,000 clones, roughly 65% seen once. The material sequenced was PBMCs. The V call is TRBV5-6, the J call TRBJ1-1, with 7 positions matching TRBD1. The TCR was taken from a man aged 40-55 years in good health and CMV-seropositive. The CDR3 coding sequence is TGTGCCAGCGCCGACCGACAGGGGAACACTGAAGCTTTCTTT. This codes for CASADRQGNTEAFF.